Shown below are 17 T cell receptor beta chains from a single sample sequenced in a study of cytotoxic CD8 clonotypes in ibrutinib-treated CLL. Profiling relied on immunoSEQ multiplex PCR, and the TCRdb table lists in-frame clones only, not all of them. The sample consists of about 160,000 clones, more than 75% of them appearing once. Sequences were derived from PBMCs, sampled after 12 months of ibrutinib treatment. The receptors derive from a human donor with chronic lymphocytic leukemia.

V usage is TRBV5-4 and J usage is TRBJ2-1; D is uncertain. CDR3 length: 19 amino acids. Trimming left V 0 bases short and J 2 bases short, with 21 bases between. Germline assignment: CDR1 SGHNT and CDR2 YYREEE (reference sequence). This CDR3 is CASSLGLQPRTLTYNEQFF. The CDR3 coding sequence is TGTGCCAGCAGCTTGGGGTTACAGCCTCGAACCCTTACCTACAATGAGCAGTTCTTC.

This clone was seen a few times. The genes are TRBV7-8 and TRBJ2-7; no firm D call. The germline CDR1 and CDR2 sequences are SGHVS and FQNEAQ. The CDR3 sequence is 15 residues long. The V and J ends lost 0 bases and 2 bases respectively, with 11 bases between them. The CDR3 DNA is TGTGCCAGCAGCTTAGCGCCCGGTACCGCCTACGAGCAGTACTTC. Translation: CASSLAPGTAYEQYF.

This chain links TRBV27 with TRBJ1-2; weak D call: TRBD1 (5 bases). Germline V gene data show CDR1 as MNHEY and CDR2 as SMNVEV (reference sequence). The CDR3 spans 14 residues. Trimming took 5 bases from V and 0 from J, leaving 10 bases between them. The CDR3 sequence: CASSPRQTNYGYTF. CDR3 DNA: TGTGCCAGCAGTCCCCGACAGACTAACTATGGCTACACCTTC.

This chain joins TRBV7-2 and TRBJ2-1, with 11 bases identical to TRBD2. In germline, CDR1 is SGHTA, CDR2 FQGNSA. CDR3 length equals 15 residues. The V segment lost 1 base and the J segment 9 bases; nucleotides outside the gene matches: 5. Here the CDR3 DNA reads TGTGCCAGCAGCTTAGGACTAGCGGGGCCGGGTGAGCAGTTCTTC. Translated: CASSLGLAGPGEQFF.

The chain combines TRBV7-2 with TRBJ1-1; the D is unclear. The CDR3 runs 13 residues. Germline loops: CDR1 SGHTA, CDR2 FQGNSA. V lost 1 base and J lost 3, with 6 bases in between. The CDR3 sequence is CASSLVGDTEAFF. CDR3 nucleotides: TGTGCCAGCAGCTTAGTCGGGGACACTGAAGCTTTCTTT.

The chain links TRBV19 to TRBJ1-6; D is unclear. Germline CDR1 reads LNHDA; CDR2 reads SQIVND (reference sequence). V was shortened by 3 bases and J by 3 bases, with 9 bases between the two germline ends. The CDR3 extends over 15 amino acids. CDR3 in amino acids: CASSIGSLYNSPLHF. CDR3 DNA: TGTGCCAGTAGTATCGGCAGTCTCTATAATTCACCCCTCCACTTT.

In its sample, this clone was seen once. This chain uses TRBV7-3 with TRBJ2-1; TRBD2 might be the D (6 bases). V lost 8 bases, J lost 16 bases, and 15 bases lay in between. This CDR3 contains 10 residues. Germline-derived CDR1 and CDR2 are SGHTA and FQGTGA. This CDR3 is CASGPTRGFF. The CDR3 DNA is TGTGCCAGCGGCCCGACTAGGGGCTTCTTC.

The chain links TRBV28 to TRBJ2-1; D may correspond to TRBD1 or TRBD2 (7 bases each). The germline V and J ends were trimmed by 2 bases and 8 bases, with 19 bases remaining between them. Per germline, CDR1 MDHEN and CDR2 SYDVKM. The CDR3 runs to 16 residues. CDR3 amino acids: CASSLGRGLVIDEQFF. DNA for the CDR3: TGTGCCAGCAGTTTAGGGAGGGGGCTGGTAATAGATGAGCAGTTCTTC.

This clone showed up just once. This same CDR3 is encoded by further DNA sequences in the sample. The CDR3 DNA reads as TGTGCCAGTTCGGGACTAGCGAAGGAGAATGAGCAGTTCTTC. Amino acid sequence: CASSGLAKENEQFF. The chain joins TRBV18 to TRBJ2-1; 10 positions agree with TRBD2. With 9 bases clipped from V and 7 bases from J, the junction kept 9 bases outside the gene matches. Germline V gene sequence: CDR1 KGHSH, CDR2 LQKENI. The CDR3 covers 14 residues.

This chain links TRBV28 with TRBJ2-5, with D hard to call. Germline V lookup: CDR1 MDHEN, CDR2 SYDVKM. This CDR3 comprises 14 residues. V was cut by 2 bases and J by 2 bases, with 9 bases left in between. CDR3 in amino acids: CASSLPIPQETQYF. CDR3 in DNA: TGTGCCAGCAGTTTACCTATTCCACAAGAGACCCAGTACTTC.

V and J are TRBV29-1 and TRBJ2-2; TRBD1 matches at 8 bases. Unmatched junction bases numbered 12, after V lost 7 bases and J lost 5 bases. The germline CDR1 and CDR2 sequences are SQVTM and ANQGSEA. The CDR3 is made up of 15 amino acids. The CDR3 sequence: CSATRGTGGTGELFF. Written as DNA, the CDR3 is TGCAGCGCTACCCGAGGGACAGGCGGAACCGGGGAGCTGTTTTTT.

This clone was recorded a few times. The genes are TRBV6-5 and TRBJ1-5, with 7 bases fitting TRBD1. The CDR3 length is 15 residues. V trimming: 0 bases; J trimming: 3 bases; junction bases outside the gene matches: 2. CDR1 is MNHEY, CDR2 SVGAGI, per germline. For the CDR3, the DNA is TGTGCCAGCAGTTACTCGACAGGGTCCAATCAGCCCCAGCATTTT. Residues: CASSYSTGSNQPQHF.

This clone was detected only a few times. The chain is built from TRBV7-2 and TRBJ1-2; D gene ambiguous. Trimming pared 4 bases from V and 6 bases from J, leaving 15 bases between. CDR1 and CDR2 from the germline V gene are SGHTA and FQGNSA. The CDR3 is made up of 14 amino acids. The CDR3 nucleotides are TGTGCCAGCAGCTCGTACATGGCAGAGGATGGCTACACCTTC. This translates into CASSSYMAEDGYTF.

This clone was counted a single time. The chain joins TRBV15 to TRBJ2-1, with unresolved D. Looked up from germline, CDR1 is LNHNV and CDR2 is YYDKDF (reference sequence). This CDR3 comprises 16 residues. V shed 3 bases and J shed 5 bases, with 17 bases lying between them. CDR3 DNA: TGTGCCACCAGCAGGGACCCGGCGGATGAACACAATGAGCAGTTCTTC. This codes for CATSRDPADEHNEQFF.

The chain uses TRBV5-1 and TRBJ2-6, with 7 bases that match TRBD1. Losses at the gene ends were 0 bases for V and 0 bases for J; bases not matched to a gene: 3. The length of the CDR3 is 17 residues. The germline CDR1 and CDR2 sequences are SGHRS and YFSETQ. The CDR3: CASSLGAGGSGANVLTF. The DNA of the CDR3 is TGCGCCAGCAGCTTGGGGGCAGGGGGCTCTGGGGCCAACGTCCTGACTTTC.

The chain uses TRBV10-3 and TRBJ2-5, with D possibly being TRBD2 (5 bases). The germline V gene encodes CDR1 ENHRY and CDR2 SYGVKD. The CDR3 totals 14 residues. The V and J ends lost 0 bases and 3 bases respectively, with 8 bases between them. CDR3 sequence reads: CAISESGREETQYF. DNA of the CDR3: TGTGCCATCAGTGAGTCTGGGCGGGAAGAGACCCAGTACTTC.

J is TRBJ2-5 and V is TRBV5-4; weak D call: TRBD1 (5 bases). CDR3 length: 13 amino acids. V was shortened by 0 bases and J by 5 bases, with 8 bases between the two germline ends. The V gene's germline CDR1 is SGHNT and CDR2 YYREEE (reference sequence). DNA for the CDR3: TGTGCCAGCAGCTTGGGGGGCGCGGAGACCCAGTACTTC. It is translated as CASSLGGAETQYF.